This TCR beta chain was retrieved from a study of siplizumab effects on memory and regulatory T cells. Comments on this clone: Its matching antigen is unknown.

Here immunoSEQ multiplex PCR was the method, and the copy in TCRdb shows in-frame clones only, minus some. The sample gives some 100,000 clones, 96% of which show up once; less than 0.035% is in the top ten. Naive, memory, effector memory and TEMRA subsets that were unstimulated underwent sequencing in three donor pairs. Study-level points and caveats: Naive T cells were seemingly more diverse than memory cells, and major contributions to the alloresponse seemed to be made by them.

The clonotype originates from a human donor in good health. The sample comprised naive CD4+ T cells sorted from blood.

The CDR3 is CASSLVAGGDEQYF. The CDR3, as DNA: TGTGCCAGCAGCTTAGTCGCAGGGGGCGACGAGCAGTACTTC. J is TRBJ2-7 and V is TRBV7-6; 8 positions agree with TRBD1. The junction had 4 bases not matched to a gene; V was cut back by 1 base and J by 5 bases. Germline values: CDR1 SGHVS, CDR2 FNYEAQ. There are 14 residues in the CDR3.